These 11 T cell receptor beta chains originate from one sample sequenced in a study of glioma-infiltrating T cells. Using RNA template, CDR3s of TCR alpha and beta were amplified with iRepertoire arm-PCR. A single record per CDR3 protein comes from TCRdb applying MiXCR to the multiplex PCR reads. There are approximately 100,000 distinct CDR3 sequences in the sample; about 30% occur only once, and 40% to 55% lies in the top ten. The sequencing sample was made of glioma tissue, nonneoplastic brain tissue, or PBMCs (not recorded which). These receptors were taken from a human donor with low-grade glioma or glioblastoma, undergoing nonglioma brain surgery, or in good health (not recorded which).

This clonotype was counted many times. The chain joins TRBV29-1 to TRBJ2-5; the D is unclear. CDR1 is SQVTM and CDR2 is ANQGSEA in the germline V gene. The CDR3 consists of 13 residues. Trimming removed 3 bases from V and 2 bases from J, with 10 bases in between. CDR3 DNA sequence: TGCAGCGTTGACCGGTCGGATCAAGAGACCCAGTACTTC. Amino acid sequence: CSVDRSDQETQYF.

On this clonotype: A much larger clone is a single base away; this may be a read error. The rearrangement uses TRBV6-2 or TRBV6-3 and TRBJ1-1; 8 nucleotides align to TRBD1. Germline V lookup: CDR1 MNHEY, CDR2 SVGEGT. The V and J ends lost 4 bases and 2 bases, in that order; junction bases with no gene match: 9. The CDR3 spans 16 residues. Here the CDR3 reads CASSLRTGYINTEAFF. The CDR3 DNA follows: TGTGCCAGCAGTTTACGGACAGGGTACATTAACACTGAAGCTTTCTTT.

This rearrangement joins TRBV11-2 to TRBJ2-1, with D possibly being TRBD2 (5 bases). Trimming pared 3 bases from V and 12 bases from J, leaving 9 bases between. In germline, CDR1 is SGHAT, CDR2 FQNNGV. The CDR3 is 11 amino acids. This chain's CDR3 is CASSLRARQFF. The CDR3 nucleotides read TGTGCCAGCAGCTTGAGGGCGCGGCAGTTCTTC.

This sequence joins TRBV7-9 and TRBJ1-5; D possibly corresponds to TRBD1 (5 bases). Per germline, CDR1 SEHNR and CDR2 FQNEAQ (reference sequence). The CDR3 totals 11 residues. The V and J ends lost 8 bases and 7 bases respectively, with 9 bases between them. CDR3 DNA: TGTGCCAGCCGAAAGGGGCAGCCCCAGCATTTT. As protein: CASRKGQPQHF.

As regards this clonotype: A read error may be the cause here, since a much bigger clone is one base away. CDR3 sequence: CASKLAWNSYNEQFF. CDR3 nucleotide sequence: TGTGCCAGTAAACTAGCGTGGAATTCCTACAATGAGCAGTTCTTC. The V gene is TRBV6-1, the J gene TRBJ2-1; 7 nucleotides align to TRBD2. The CDR3 runs to 15 residues. Germline V gene sequence: CDR1 MNHNS, CDR2 SASEGT. The J segment lost 1 base and the V segment lost 9 bases, leaving 9 bases of the junction unmatched.

The chain carries TRBV19 and TRBJ1-5; tentative D call: TRBD1 (5 bases). The germline V and J ends were trimmed by 7 bases and 3 bases, with 13 bases remaining between them. Germline V CDR1 and CDR2: LNHDA, SQIVND (reference sequence). The CDR3 spans 14 residues. CDR3 nucleotide sequence: TGTGCCAGTACCCCGGGACGGTTCAATCAGCCCCAGCATTTT. Translated, it gives CASTPGRFNQPQHF.

V usage is TRBV5-1 and J usage is TRBJ1-3; TRBD1 is a possible D gene (5 bases). Trimming left V 1 base short and J 3 bases short, with 11 bases between. CDR1 SGHRS and CDR2 YFSETQ come from the germline V gene. The CDR3 loop spans 15 amino acids. CDR3 sequence: CASSLSGTFGNTIYF. CDR3 nucleotides: TGCGCCAGCAGCTTGAGCGGGACGTTTGGAAACACCATATATTTT.

The CDR3 here is CASSEGPVTAGYTF. The DNA of the CDR3 is TGTGCCAGCAGCGAGGGACCGGTGACAGCTGGCTACACCTTC. The chain links TRBV5-6 to TRBJ1-2, with a tentative D call TRBD1 (5 bases). There are 14 residues in the CDR3. V lost 4 bases and J lost 7, with 17 bases in between. Per the germline V gene, CDR1 is SGHDT and CDR2 is YYEEEE.

The sample holds a few counts of this clonotype. V is TRBV12-3 or TRBV12-4 and J is TRBJ1-2; D uncertain. V was cut by 3 bases and J by 8 bases, with 7 bases left in between. The CDR3 has 11 amino acids. The CDR3 DNA reads TGTGCCAGCAGTTTCGGGAACGGCTACACCTTC. Its translation is CASSFGNGYTF.

The chain combines TRBV14 with TRBJ2-5; 10 bases match TRBD1. The CDR3 consists of 13 residues. The J segment lost 5 bases and the V segment lost 4 bases, leaving 1 base of the junction unmatched. CDR1 is SGHDN, CDR2 FVKESK, per germline. The CDR3 loop reads CASSRQGAETQYF. The CDR3, as DNA: TGTGCCAGCAGCCGACAGGGGGCCGAGACCCAGTACTTC.

This clonotype was seen more than once but under ten times. The rearrangement links TRBV29-1 to TRBJ2-7, with 15 bases that match TRBD2. The CDR3 consists of 16 residues. J gave up 0 bases and V 5 bases, and 5 bases lay outside the gene matches. The germline V gene has CDR1 SQVTM and CDR2 ANQGSEA. In DNA form, the CDR3 reads TGCAGCGTTACAGGACTAGCGGGGGGGTACTCCTACGAGCAGTACTTC. This encodes CSVTGLAGGYSYEQYF.